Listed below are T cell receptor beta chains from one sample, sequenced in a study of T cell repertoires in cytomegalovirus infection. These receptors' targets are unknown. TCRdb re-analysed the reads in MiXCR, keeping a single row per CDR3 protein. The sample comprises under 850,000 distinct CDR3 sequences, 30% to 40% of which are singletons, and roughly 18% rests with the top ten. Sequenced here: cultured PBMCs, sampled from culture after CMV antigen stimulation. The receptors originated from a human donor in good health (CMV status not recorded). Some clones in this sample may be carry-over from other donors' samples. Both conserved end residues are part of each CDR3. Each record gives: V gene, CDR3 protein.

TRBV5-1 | CASTLPETSGGQDTQYF
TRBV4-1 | CASSQWPEMSTTYEQYF
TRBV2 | CASREREHNYEQYF
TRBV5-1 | CATRERGDTDTQYF
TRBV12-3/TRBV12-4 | CASSLAQEGNYGYTF
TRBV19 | CASSMGQGYEQYF
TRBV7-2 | CASSPNLAKNIQYF
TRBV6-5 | CASSPGTSGRREQYF
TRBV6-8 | CASSPGDGTDTQYF
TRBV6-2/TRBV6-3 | CASSYSPAGLSYEQYF
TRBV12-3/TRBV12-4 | CASSLSWRPYNEQFF
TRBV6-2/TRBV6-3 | CASSAPLYEQYF
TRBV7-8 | CASSPITARPEAFF
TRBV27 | CASAHLAGVSSTDTQYF
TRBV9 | CASSISGANYGYTF
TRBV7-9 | CASSLRKGQGALGANVLTF
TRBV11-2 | CASSFRTRSTDTQYF
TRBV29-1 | CSVVGGLREYYGYTF
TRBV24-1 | CATSAPRRGGSTDTQYF
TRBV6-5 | CASSYPPAYEQYF
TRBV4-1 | CASRTPGQGTEKLFF
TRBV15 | CATGKGSPYGYTF
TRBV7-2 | CASSKNRGTDTQYF
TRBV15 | CATSPGTSGNEQFF